Following are 21 T cell receptor beta chains from one sample sequenced in a study of blood T cell repertoires in COVID-19. Libraries were prepared by immunoSEQ multiplex PCR; TCRdb keeps only in-frame clonotypes and omits some of them. The repertoire holds some 250,000 clones, around 89% seen once, with under 9.5% in the top ten. Sequencing was performed on PBMCs or T cells enriched from blood (not recorded which). Receptors originate from a middle-aged man who had recovered from COVID-19.

The gene calls are TRBV19 and TRBJ1-1; 7 bases match TRBD1. Germline V gives CDR1 LNHDA, CDR2 SQIVND (reference sequence). The CDR3 runs to 20 residues. Germline trimming cut 7 bases from V and 5 bases from J; bases unmatched to any gene: 28. The CDR3 DNA is TGTGCCAGTACCGGGGGACAGTGGGCCCGGGGAGCAGTTTTTAATACTGAAGCTTTCTTT. It codes for CASTGGQWARGAVFNTEAFF.

The J gene is TRBJ1-6, the V gene TRBV7-2, with 8 bases aligning to TRBD1. The length of the CDR3 is 15 residues. V trimming: 3 bases; J trimming: 7 bases; junction bases outside the gene matches: 5. Germline V CDR1 and CDR2: SGHTA, FQGNSA. The CDR3 is CASSFGQGYNSPLHF. DNA for the CDR3: TGTGCCAGCAGCTTTGGACAGGGTTACAATTCACCCCTCCACTTT.

CDR3 protein: CASSPLQRLSSGGEYEQYF. In nucleotides, the CDR3 is TGCGCCAGCAGCCCCCTCCAAAGGTTATCTAGCGGGGGGGAATACGAGCAGTACTTC. J is TRBJ2-7 and V is TRBV4-1; 12 bases align to TRBD2. The CDR3 contains 19 residues. CDR1 is MGHRA and CDR2 is YSYEKL in the germline V gene. Losses at the gene ends were 4 bases for V and 4 bases for J; bases not matched to a gene: 17.

This clone occurred once. The chain's CDR3 is CASSQDAGGQETQYF. DNA of the CDR3: TGCGCCAGCAGCCAAGATGCAGGGGGGCAAGAGACCCAGTACTTC. This chain connects TRBV4-1 to TRBJ2-5; a possible D gene is TRBD1 (7 bases). This CDR3 has 15 amino acids. Trimming took 0 bases from V and 2 from J, leaving 10 bases between them. Germline V gives CDR1 MGHRA, CDR2 YSYEKL.

The chain couples TRBV3-1 (or the pseudogene TRBV3-2) to TRBJ2-7, with 9 bases identical to TRBD2. The CDR3 totals 13 residues. The germline V gene has CDR1 LGHDT and CDR2 YNNKEL (reference sequence). V lost 8 bases and J lost 4; bases outside the gene matches: 6. The CDR3 protein is CASGSGGTYEQYF. Here the CDR3 DNA reads TGTGCCAGCGGGAGCGGGGGGACGTACGAGCAGTACTTC.

The CDR3 sequence is CASSEVARQEQFF. The CDR3 nucleotides are TGCGCCAGCAGTGAAGTGGCCCGACAGGAGCAGTTCTTC. The chain joins TRBV10-2 to TRBJ2-1; a possible D gene is TRBD1 (5 bases). Between the trimmed V and J ends, which lost 3 bases and 10 bases, there was a span of 13 bases. This CDR3 has 13 amino acids. Germline V gene data show CDR1 as WSHSY and CDR2 as SAAADI.

The chain couples TRBV12-3 or TRBV12-4 to TRBJ2-1; D is undetermined. With 6 bases removed from V and 3 bases from J, the gap between germline ends came to 9 bases. The CDR3 totals 13 residues. The CDR3 is CASSTDNYNEQFF. Written as DNA, the CDR3 is TGTGCCAGCAGCACCGACAACTACAATGAGCAGTTCTTC.

This chain joins TRBV18 and TRBJ1-1; unclear D gene. Trimming removed 3 bases from V and 4 bases from J, with 15 bases in between. This CDR3 is 15 amino acids long. Germline lookup yields CDR1 KGHSH and CDR2 LQKENI. The CDR3 bases are TGTGCCAGCTCACCGGCCGGGGTGGAAGGCACTGAAGCTTTCTTT. Translated: CASSPAGVEGTEAFF.

The V gene is TRBV13, the J gene TRBJ2-7; D may be TRBD2 (5 bases). CDR3 length: 12 amino acids. V lost 3 bases, J lost 6 bases, and 9 bases lay in between. The germline CDR1 and CDR2 sequences are PRHDT and FYEKMQ (reference sequence). The DNA for the CDR3 is TGTGCCAGCAGCTTCGGGGTTTCCGAGCAGTACTTC. This codes for CASSFGVSEQYF.

The chain combines TRBV7-3 with TRBJ1-2; D possibly corresponds to TRBD1 (5 bases). The CDR3 length is 14 residues. Trimming cost V 5 bases and J 3 bases, with 13 bases left between them. From germline, CDR1 is SGHTA and CDR2 FQGTGA. The CDR3 sequence is CASSPGGRDYGYTF. The CDR3 nucleotides are TGTGCCAGCAGCCCGGGGGGAAGAGACTATGGCTACACCTTC.

Regarding this clone: The junction departs from germline at one end; a sequencing error may be responsible. The rearrangement uses TRBV7-7 and TRBJ2-2; a possible D gene is TRBD1 (5 bases). The CDR3 is 15 amino acids. The germline V gene has CDR1 SSHAT and CDR2 FNYEAQ (reference sequence). In DNA, the CDR3 is TGTGCTAGCAGCTTACGTGAAGGGGCGGTCGGGGAGCTGTTTTTT. Translation: CASSLREGAVGELFF.

The chain has TRBV30 and TRBJ2-1; 9 bases map to TRBD2. The CDR3 is made up of 15 amino acids. With V trimmed by 3 bases and J by 2 bases, 5 bases remained unmatched. Germline lookup yields CDR1 GTSNPN and CDR2 SVGIG (reference sequence). The CDR3 loop is CAWRVAGDPYNEQFF. As DNA, the CDR3 is TGTGCCTGGAGGGTAGCGGGGGACCCCTACAATGAGCAGTTCTTC.

The chain uses TRBV7-9 and TRBJ1-1; 8 bases line up with TRBD1. The length of the CDR3 is 17 residues. V lost 2 bases, J lost 3 bases, and 11 bases stayed unmatched. Germline assignment: CDR1 SEHNR and CDR2 FQNEAQ (reference sequence). The CDR3 sequence is CASSLPAQGARDTEAFF. The CDR3 nucleotides read TGTGCCAGCAGCTTACCCGCCCAGGGGGCGCGGGACACTGAAGCTTTCTTT.

The chain employs TRBV9 and TRBJ2-1; 7 bases align to TRBD2. Germline CDR1 SGDLS, CDR2 YYNGEE. Trimming at V came to 0 bases and at J to 6 bases, leaving 6 bases not matched to a gene. This CDR3 comprises 15 residues. The CDR3 protein is CASSVVLASFNEQFF. CDR3 DNA sequence: TGTGCCAGCAGCGTAGTACTAGCGAGTTTCAATGAGCAGTTCTTC.

The gene calls are TRBV5-1 and TRBJ1-1, with no clear D. CDR3 length: 16 amino acids. Germline assignment: CDR1 SGHRS and CDR2 YFSETQ. Between the trimmed V and J ends, which lost 4 bases and 0 bases, there was a span of 16 bases. CDR3 amino acids: CASSVRADAMNTEAFF. The CDR3 DNA reads as TGCGCCAGCAGCGTGAGGGCAGATGCCATGAACACTGAAGCTTTCTTT.

The gene calls are TRBV7-8 and TRBJ2-7; TRBD1 matches at 9 bases. The V gene end was trimmed by 5 bases and the J gene end by 6 bases; junction bases not matched to a gene: 8. The CDR3 consists of 14 residues. Germline V lookup: CDR1 SGHVS, CDR2 FQNEAQ. The CDR3 spells CASSPGQGSGEQYF. In DNA, the CDR3 is TGTGCCAGCAGCCCCGGACAGGGGTCGGGCGAGCAGTACTTC.

The chain links TRBV19 to TRBJ1-6; weak D call: TRBD1 (6 bases). The CDR3 sequence is 15 residues long. Between the trimmed V and J ends, which lost 2 bases and 6 bases, there was a span of 11 bases. Germline CDR1 is LNHDA and CDR2 is SQIVND (reference sequence). This chain's CDR3 is CASSIKNRVNSPLHF. The CDR3 nucleotides are TGTGCCAGTAGTATAAAGAACAGGGTTAATTCACCCCTCCACTTT.

This clone was seen a few times. This sequence joins TRBV4-1 and TRBJ2-7; tentatively, D is TRBD2 (6 bases). The V gene lost 1 base and the J gene lost 3 bases, with 25 bases spanning the gap. Germline V gene data show CDR1 as MGHRA and CDR2 as YSYEKL. The CDR3 contains 19 residues. CDR3 bases: TGCGCCAGCAGCCAAGTGGCGCTTCCTGGGCTAGCGAGGATCTACGAGCAGTACTTC. Translated, it gives CASSQVALPGLARIYEQYF.

The chain links TRBV21-1 to TRBJ2-7; TRBD1 is the table's D call and was not checked against the DNA. TRBV21-1 has pseudogene status. This CDR3 spans 19 amino acids. CDR3 residues: CASRLTRTITKGISYEQYF. CDR3 nucleotides: TGTGCCAGCAGACTCACCAGGACAATCACGAAGGGGATTTCCTACGAGCAGTACTTC.

The chain carries TRBV3-1 (or the pseudogene TRBV3-2) and TRBJ1-1, with a possible D match to TRBD1 (6 bases). V shed 1 base and J shed 0 bases, with 15 bases lying between them. From germline, CDR1 is LGHDT and CDR2 YNNKEL (reference sequence). There are 17 residues in the CDR3. CDR3 DNA: TGTGCCAGCAGCCAAGTTGCAGGGGCGAGCATGAACACTGAAGCTTTCTTT. This translates into CASSQVAGASMNTEAFF.

This rearrangement joins TRBV10-3 to TRBJ2-7; TRBD1 is a possible D gene (6 bases). V gave up 4 bases and J gave up 5 bases, with 18 bases separating them. The CDR3 has 15 amino acids. CDR1 ENHRY and CDR2 SYGVKD come from the germline V gene. The CDR3 sequence is CAISVGTSIPNEQYF. DNA of the CDR3: TGTGCCATCAGTGTAGGGACATCGATCCCCAACGAGCAGTACTTC.